The 13 T cell receptor beta chains reported below all come from one sample, sequenced in a study of CD8 T cells in ankylosing spondylitis (TCRdb year 2017). The library was built by means of 5' RACE. The sample was run on an Illumina HiSeq 2500. TCRdb took the public reads, trimmed them with fastp at Q25, ran MiXCR for clone calling and kept in-frame beta chains. Each entry merges the rows of one CDR3 protein and shows their most common DNA and genes. In all, the sample holds 150,000 to 200,000 distinct CDR3 sequences, and around a third of those were seen once. About 6.3% of the sample is held by the ten biggest clonotypes. Sequences were obtained from synovial fluid, either unsorted or a sorted T cell fraction (not recorded which). The receptors originated from a male donor with ankylosing spondylitis.

This chain uses TRBV18 with TRBJ2-7, with 7 nucleotides matching TRBD1. The CDR3 contains 12 residues. Germline V gene sequence: CDR1 KGHSH, CDR2 LQKENI. The J segment lost 5 bases and the V segment lost 3 bases, leaving 1 base of the junction unmatched. CDR3 in DNA: TGTGCCAGCTCACCTACAGGGGACGAGCAGTACTTC. This translates into CASSPTGDEQYF.

The chain carries TRBV7-3 and TRBJ2-2; TRBD1 matches at 7 bases. This CDR3 has 14 amino acids. Germline V gives CDR1 SGHTA, CDR2 FQGTGA. The ends lost 5 bases at V and 5 bases at J; junction bases unmatched: 5. CDR3 nucleotide sequence: TGTGCCAGCAGCACCTACAGGGGAACCGGGGAGCTGTTTTTT. It specifies CASSTYRGTGELFF.

The chain has TRBV20-1 and TRBJ1-4; maybe TRBD1 (5 bases). Germline V lookup: CDR1 DFQATT, CDR2 SNEGSKA (reference sequence). The CDR3 extends over 12 amino acids. V lost 5 bases to trimming and J lost 2 bases, with 6 bases between them. The DNA of the CDR3 is TGCAGTGCTTGGGGCACTAATGAAAAACTGTTTTTT. Its translation: CSAWGTNEKLFF.

This clonotype was detected only a few times. The chain couples TRBV24-1 to TRBJ1-3; D is perhaps TRBD1 (5 bases). Trimming removed 5 bases from V and 1 base from J, with 8 bases in between. This CDR3 has 14 amino acids. Germline CDR1 and CDR2: KGHDR and SFDVKD. In nucleotides, the CDR3 is TGTGCCACCAGTGGGGGGGTATCTGGAAACACCATATATTTT. Translated, it gives CATSGGVSGNTIYF.

This clonotype was seen at least ten times. The genes are TRBV11-3 and TRBJ2-1; D remains unclear. V gave up 0 bases and J gave up 10 bases, with 4 bases separating them. Germline CDR1 SGHNT, CDR2 YENEEA. This CDR3 comprises 11 residues. The CDR3 DNA follows: TGTGCCAGCAGCTTAGACCGAGAGCAGTTCTTC. The encoded protein is CASSLDREQFF. Together with reference TRBV11-3 and TRBJ2-1, the CDR3 gives the full variable domain: EAGVVQSPRYKIIEKKQPVAFWCNPISGHNTLYWYLQNLGQGPELLIRYENEEAVDDSQLPKDRFSAERLKGVDSTLKIQPAELGDSAVYLCASSLDREQFFGPGTRLTVL.

The chain has TRBV4-2 and TRBJ1-2, with D tentatively TRBD1 (5 bases). CDR1 LGHNA and CDR2 YNFKEQ come from the germline V gene. This CDR3 is built from 16 residues. Trimming left V 3 bases short and J 2 bases short, with 16 bases between. The CDR3 sequence: CASSQGSGGDNYGYTF. For the CDR3, the DNA is TGTGCCAGCAGCCAGGGCTCGGGGGGTGACAACTATGGCTACACCTTC.

This clonotype was detected many times. DNA for the CDR3: TGTGCCAGCAGCTTGGAGGGGGCCGTAAACATTCAGTACTTC. Its protein product is CASSLEGAVNIQYF. This sequence joins TRBV5-6 and TRBJ2-4, with 7 positions matching TRBD1. The germline CDR1 and CDR2 sequences are SGHDT and YYEEEE. The CDR3 runs to 14 residues. Losses at the gene ends were 0 bases for V and 6 bases for J; bases not matched to a gene: 3.

The V call is TRBV5-5, the J call TRBJ2-3, with TRBD2 matching over 9 bases. Germline V gene lookup returns CDR1 SGHKS and CDR2 YYEKEE (reference sequence). The CDR3 length is 16 residues. The junction had 4 bases not matched to a gene; V was cut back by 1 base and J by 1 base. This chain's CDR3 is CASSLFKRGGTDTQYF. For the CDR3, the DNA is TGTGCCAGCAGCTTGTTTAAGCGGGGGGGCACAGATACGCAGTATTTT.

This clonotype was detected a few times. This chain joins TRBV29-1 and TRBJ1-2; D unclear. Between the trimmed V and J ends, which lost 1 base and 1 base, there was a span of 7 bases. The length of the CDR3 is 13 residues. The germline V gene has CDR1 SQVTM and CDR2 ANQGSEA. The CDR3 reads CSVEGPGNYGYTF. CDR3 coding DNA: TGCAGCGTTGAAGGGCCGGGTAACTATGGCTACACCTTC. The whole variable domain, filled in from reference TRBV29-1 and TRBJ1-2, reads SAVISQKPSRDICQRGTSLTIQCQVDSQVTMMFWYRQQPGQSLTLIATANQGSEATYESGFVIDKFPISRPNLTFSTLTVSNMSPEDSSIYLCSVEGPGNYGYTFGSGTRLTVV.

This clonotype was detected many times. The V and J genes are TRBV2 and TRBJ1-5; the match to TRBD1 covers 7 bases. CDR1 is SNHLY and CDR2 is FYNNEI in the germline V gene. Trimming cost V 8 bases and J 2 bases; bases outside gene matches: 6. This CDR3 has 14 residues. The CDR3 reads CASDHGQGNQPQHF. The CDR3 nucleotides are TGTGCCAGCGACCACGGACAGGGCAATCAGCCCCAGCATTTT.

This clonotype was found a few times. This chain connects TRBV28 to TRBJ2-5; 9 bases are shared with TRBD1. V trimming: 6 bases; J trimming: 4 bases; junction bases outside the gene matches: 18. The CDR3 sequence is 18 residues long. Germline assignment: CDR1 MDHEN and CDR2 SYDVKM. In nucleotides, the CDR3 is TGTGCCAGCAGCCCCGACAGGGGGGGAAGCTATGGAGGAGAGACCCAGTACTTC. It encodes CASSPDRGGSYGGETQYF.

This clonotype was observed a handful of times. The chain couples TRBV9 to TRBJ2-1, with TRBD2 identical over 9 bases. CDR1 SGDLS and CDR2 YYNGEE come from the germline V gene. The trim removed 2 bases at V and 0 bases at J, leaving 6 bases unmatched. The CDR3 is 17 amino acids. The CDR3 sequence: CASSVGFSGSSYNEQFF. The CDR3 DNA is TGTGCCAGCAGCGTCGGGTTTAGCGGGAGCTCCTACAATGAGCAGTTCTTC.

The sample holds a few counts of this clonotype. J is TRBJ1-3 and V is TRBV24-1; no definite D call. V lost 9 bases and J 4 bases, leaving 6 bases between the germline ends. Germline CDR1 reads KGHDR; CDR2 reads SFDVKD. The CDR3 extends over 11 amino acids. CDR3 bases: TGTGCCACCGGCGAAGGAAACACCATATATTTT. This translates into CATGEGNTIYF.